Listed below are T cell receptor beta chains from one sample, sequenced in a study of blood T cells in healthy people across ages. TCRdb re-called the 5' RACE reads with MiXCR, one entry per CDR3 protein. The data contain over a million distinct CDR3 sequences, roughly 45% of them singletons. The sample consisted of blood. The receptors shown here come from a woman aged 55-70 years in good health. Both conserved end residues are part of each CDR3.

v_gene,len,j_gene,CDR3aa
TRBV10-2,14,TRBJ2-3,CASSVTSSTDTQYF
TRBV6-5,16,TRBJ2-3,CASSYSKLLSTDTQYF
TRBV30,15,TRBJ2-2,CAYSSGRSGTGELFF
TRBV5-6,16,TRBJ2-6,CASSLIGRSGANVLTF
TRBV12-3/TRBV12-4,12,TRBJ2-5,CASSLFAETQYF
TRBV7-3,15,TRBJ2-3,CASSLIGGDSDTQYF
TRBV6-2/TRBV6-3,18,TRBJ1-5,CASSYSLGTAYSNQPQHF
TRBV7-3,15,TRBJ2-1,CASSTTSGRNHEQFF
TRBV6-1,13,TRBJ1-2,CASRIDRKYGYTF
TRBV12-3/TRBV12-4,13,TRBJ1-2,CASSFSGSYGYTF
TRBV29-1,12,TRBJ2-3,CSVDAGEDTQYF
TRBV7-6,14,TRBJ2-5,CASSLATPQETQYF
TRBV7-2,15,TRBJ2-3,CASSQLGWGTDTQYF
TRBV24-1,15,TRBJ1-2,CATSDPGQGSYGYTF
TRBV4-1,17,TRBJ2-5,CASSHRLAGGPRETQYF
TRBV7-8,14,TRBJ2-5,CASSLDPRMETQYF